This is a list of T cell receptor beta chains from one sample in a study of shared clonotypes between healthy human individuals. TCRdb keeps only in-frame clones here, not all; method: immunoSEQ multiplex PCR. The data contain roughly 590,000 clones, roughly 96% of them singletons. Sequenced: naive CD8+ T cells sorted from blood. All receptors come from a woman aged 25 to 45 in good health. The CDR3 runs from the conserved cysteine through the conserved F or W. A D gene is named only where the DNA matches it firmly. The listing skips clone size in some rows; elsewhere it reads once, few, many or a size class.

J gene,V gene,clone size,D gene,CDR3 DNA,CDR3 protein
TRBJ2-1,TRBV7-9,NA,TRBD2,TGTGCCAGCAGCCCCCATTCATCCCCGAGCGGGAGTCGGAGTGAGCAGTTCTTC,CASSPHSSPSGSRSEQFF
TRBJ2-7,TRBV19,NA,NA,TGTGCCAGTAGTATGTCCCCAGCGGGCTCCTACGAGCAGTACTTC,CASSMSPAGSYEQYF
TRBJ1-2,TRBV5-6,NA,NA,TGTGCCAGCAGCTACGACACACACCGTGGCCTGAATGGCTACACCTTC,CASSYDTHRGLNGYTF
TRBJ2-5,TRBV28,NA,NA,TGTGCCAGCAGTTTAGCGGCGCAAGAGACCCAGTACTTC,CASSLAAQETQYF
TRBJ2-3,TRBV19,NA,NA,TGTGCCAGTCCCACCTTGCTAGCTGTTGGAGATACGCAGTATTTT,CASPTLLAVGDTQYF
TRBJ2-3,TRBV29-1,NA,TRBD2,TGCAGCGTTGAAGGGGCTAGCGGGAGATTAGATACGCAGTATTTT,CSVEGASGRLDTQYF
TRBJ2-1,TRBV2,once,NA,TGTGCCAGCAGTGACTGGGCCTCGAGCTCCTACAATGAGCAGTTCTTC,CASSDWASSSYNEQFF
TRBJ2-1,TRBV2,NA,NA,TGTGCCAGCGCTGGCGGACAAACCCACAATGAGCAGTTCTTC,CASAGGQTHNEQFF
TRBJ2-3,TRBV7-8,NA,TRBD2,TGTGCCAGCAGCTTACGGCTAGCGGACCGCACAGATACGCAGTATTTT,CASSLRLADRTDTQYF
TRBJ2-7,TRBV5-6,NA,NA,TGTGCCAGCAGCTTGGGGCAGGGACCGGCCCTCTACGAGCAGTACTTC,CASSLGQGPALYEQYF
TRBJ2-2,TRBV9,NA,TRBD1,TGTGCCAGCAGCGCCATTCAGACAGGGGAGTCCGGGGAGCTGTTTTTT,CASSAIQTGESGELFF
TRBJ2-7,TRBV7-9,NA,NA,TGTGCCAGCAGCTTTACCGGGACTTCCTACGAGCAGTACTTC,CASSFTGTSYEQYF
TRBJ1-1,TRBV10-2,few,NA,TGCGCCAGCAGAAAAACAGAGAACACTGAAGCTTTCTTT,CASRKTENTEAFF
TRBJ2-1,TRBV5-6,NA,TRBD2,TGTGCCAGCAGCTTATCTAGCGGGGACTACAATGAGCAGTTCTTC,CASSLSSGDYNEQFF
TRBJ2-7,TRBV25-1,NA,NA,TGTGCCAGCAGTGAATTTGGCGGAAGCTCCTACGAGCAGTACTTC,CASSEFGGSSYEQYF
TRBJ2-7,TRBV28,NA,TRBD2,TGTGCCACACAAAGGTTTCCCGGGGGGGAGCAGTACTTC,CATQRFPGGEQYF
TRBJ2-2,TRBV7-9,once,NA,TGTGCCAGCAGTCCCTTTGGGGACGGCACCGGGGAGCTGTTTTTT,CASSPFGDGTGELFF
TRBJ2-2,TRBV27,NA,NA,TGTGCCAGCAAGGGGGAATGGAACACCGGGGAGCTGTTTTTT,CASKGEWNTGELFF
TRBJ2-7,TRBV5-6,NA,TRBD2,TGTGCCAGCAGCCTTTTAGCGGGAGTCTGGAACGAGCAGTACTTC,CASSLLAGVWNEQYF
TRBJ2-7,TRBV13,NA,TRBD2,TGTGCCAGCAGCCCAGCGGGGCGAGGCGGTCTCGAGCAGTACTTC,CASSPAGRGGLEQYF
TRBJ2-5,TRBV19,NA,TRBD2,TGTGCCAGTAGTATAGGGGGTAGCGGGAGTGTTGGAGAGACCCAGTACTTC,CASSIGGSGSVGETQYF
TRBJ2-4,TRBV6-6,NA,TRBD1,TGTGCCAGCAGCCCACTCGGGACAGGAAAAAACATTCAGTACTTC,CASSPLGTGKNIQYF
TRBJ2-1,TRBV27,NA,TRBD2,TGTGCCAGCAGTTTACTGCTAGCGGGGGGTAACAATGAGCAGTTCTTC,CASSLLLAGGNNEQFF
TRBJ1-5,TRBV4-2,NA,NA,TGTGCCAGCAGCCACCCTCGAGGACATAGCAATCAGCCCCAGCATTTT,CASSHPRGHSNQPQHF
TRBJ1-1,TRBV9,NA,NA,TGTGCCAGCAGCGTAGTCCCCGCGGGGGATAAGAACACTGAAGCTTTCTTT,CASSVVPAGDKNTEAFF
TRBJ2-2,TRBV4-2,NA,NA,TGTGCCAGCAGCCAAGAGGACTGGTTATCGTCTCCGCGGGCCCACACCGGGGAGCTGTTTTTT,CASSQEDWLSSPRAHTGELFF
TRBJ2-1,TRBV5-1,NA,TRBD2,TGCGCCAGCAGCGCTAGCGGGAGGGCCGTTAAAAATGAGCAGTTCTTC,CASSASGRAVKNEQFF
TRBJ1-1,TRBV5-1,NA,TRBD1,TGCGCCAGCAGCAGGGGACAGGGTAGAGACACTGAAGCTTTCTTT,CASSRGQGRDTEAFF
TRBJ2-2,TRBV27,once,NA,TGTGCCAGCCGTCGATTCGCGAACACCGGGGAGCTGTTTTTT,CASRRFANTGELFF
TRBJ2-7,TRBV14,NA,TRBD2,TGTGCCAGCAGCCAAGGGAGGGGAGGGGCCTACGAGCAGTACTTC,CASSQGRGGAYEQYF
TRBJ2-1,TRBV27,NA,TRBD2,TGTGCCAGCAGTCCCGGGACTAGGGCCTACAATGAGCAGTTCTTC,CASSPGTRAYNEQFF
TRBJ1-2,TRBV5-6,NA,NA,TGTGCCAGCAGCCCCGAGGGTAGTAAGGGATATGGCTACACCTTC,CASSPEGSKGYGYTF
TRBJ2-7,TRBV14,NA,TRBD1,TGTGCCAGCAGCCGAACCGGGACAGGGACCGAGCAGTACTTC,CASSRTGTGTEQYF
TRBJ2-1,TRBV7-9,NA,TRBD2,TGTGCCAGCAGCTTAGAACCTCGGGGGGGTAACTACAATGAGCAGTTCTTC,CASSLEPRGGNYNEQFF
TRBJ2-7,TRBV7-2,NA,NA,TGTGCCAGCAGCAATCGGGGATACGAGCAGTACTTC,CASSNRGYEQYF
TRBJ2-1,TRBV5-6,NA,TRBD2,TGTGCCAGCAGCTTCGGGACTAGCGGTCTTGGTGAGCAGTTCTTC,CASSFGTSGLGEQFF
TRBJ1-4,TRBV7-9,NA,TRBD1,TGTGCCAGCAGTTTAACAGGGGGAGTGATAGAAAAACTGTTTTTT,CASSLTGGVIEKLFF
TRBJ2-5,TRBV2,NA,TRBD2,TGTGCCAGCAGTGAAATCCTAGCGGGAGGGCCGGAGACCCAGTACTTC,CASSEILAGGPETQYF
TRBJ2-5,TRBV7-9,NA,NA,TGTGCCAGCAGCTTAATCGCTGTGGCGGGATTTGTAGGAGAGACCCAGTACTTC,CASSLIAVAGFVGETQYF
TRBJ1-2,TRBV6-5,NA,TRBD1,TGTGCCAGCAAACCGTCGGACAGGGCGAGCTACACCTTC,CASKPSDRASYTF
TRBJ1-3,TRBV2,NA,NA,TGTGCCAGCAGTGAATACGGACACAACTCTGGAAACACCATATATTTT,CASSEYGHNSGNTIYF
TRBJ2-7,TRBV5-1,NA,NA,TGCGCCAGCAGCTACCCCTACGAGCAGTACTTC,CASSYPYEQYF
TRBJ2-3,TRBV7-9,NA,TRBD2,TGTGCCAGCAGCTCCTGGCGGGAGGGGGAAGATACGCAGTATTTT,CASSSWREGEDTQYF
TRBJ2-1,TRBV19,NA,TRBD1,TGTGCCAGTAGTGGGCTGGGACAGGTATACAATGAGCAGTTCTTC,CASSGLGQVYNEQFF
TRBJ2-3,TRBV5-8,NA,NA,TGTGCCAGCAGCAGGATCCTTCAGGGGCCGTACACAGATACGCAGTATTTT,CASSRILQGPYTDTQYF
TRBJ2-2,TRBV19,once,TRBD2,TGTGCCAGTACAGGGACTAGCGGGAGTACGGATACCGGGGAGCTGTTTTTT,CASTGTSGSTDTGELFF
TRBJ2-7,TRBV5-6,NA,NA,TGTGCCAGCAGCTTGGGAGGGGTGGCCTCCTACGAGCAGTACTTC,CASSLGGVASYEQYF
TRBJ2-1,TRBV2,NA,TRBD2,TGTGCCAGAGACACACGGGGACTAGCGGAATACAATGAGCAGTTCTTC,CARDTRGLAEYNEQFF
TRBJ2-7,TRBV6-5,NA,NA,TGTGCCAGCAGTTACGATAGGGTCTCGGGCTACGAGCAGTACTTC,CASSYDRVSGYEQYF
TRBJ2-5,TRBV6-5,once,NA,TGTGCCAGCAGTTGGGGACATCACGAGACCCAGTACTTC,CASSWGHHETQYF
TRBJ2-2,TRBV28,once,TRBD2,TGTGCCAGCAGTCTCCTAGCGGACACCGGGGAGCTGTTTTTT,CASSLLADTGELFF
TRBJ2-2,TRBV19,NA,NA,TGTGCCAGTAGTCATCCAGCCGGGGAGCTGTTTTTT,CASSHPAGELFF
TRBJ2-1,TRBV27,once,NA,TGTGCCAGCAGTTTAGGAGAGGTTAATGAGCAGTTCTTC,CASSLGEVNEQFF
TRBJ2-7,TRBV7-2,NA,TRBD1,TGTGCCAGCAGCTTAGAGGTAGGGGGCTACTACGAGCAGTACTTC,CASSLEVGGYYEQYF
TRBJ2-1,TRBV19,NA,TRBD2,TGTGCCAGTACCAAAGGACTAGCGGGAGTAGCGCATGAGCAGTTCTTC,CASTKGLAGVAHEQFF
TRBJ2-3,TRBV2,NA,TRBD2,TGTGCCAGCAGGAATGAATGGACTAGCGGGAACACAGATACGCAGTATTTT,CASRNEWTSGNTDTQYF
TRBJ2-7,TRBV28,NA,TRBD2,TGTGCCAGCCGATACTTACTAGCGGGAAACTACGAGCAGTACTTC,CASRYLLAGNYEQYF
TRBJ1-2,TRBV28,NA,NA,TGTGCCAGCAGTTTGGGCATCGGAATAGCTAACTATGGCTACACCTTC,CASSLGIGIANYGYTF
TRBJ2-7,TRBV21-1,NA,NA,TGTGCCAGCAGCAACGGGACAGGAAGAGACTACGAGCAGTACTTC,CASSNGTGRDYEQYF